This T cell receptor beta chain is drawn from a study of blood T cell repertoires in COVID-19. On the study more broadly: Some COVID-19 samples were acute and others convalescent; all came from the United States, Italy and Spain. The analysed material was cDNA or gDNA that came from T cells, B-cell-depleted T cells, or PBMCs.

The germline V gene encodes CDR1 WSHSY and CDR2 SAAADI. This CDR3 has 13 residues. Trimming cost V 3 bases and J 5 bases, with 10 bases left between them. Sequenced by immunoSEQ multiplex PCR; TCRdb stores in-frame clones only, minus some. The table lists some 160,000 clones, 85% of them singletons. Seattle researchers signed up patients amid active infection and tracked them longitudinally. The receptor was isolated from a woman of 80 years or more with COVID-19, enrolled during active disease. The V call is TRBV10-2, the J call TRBJ1-1, with D hard to call. Sample: peripheral blood. The chain's CDR3 is CASSDGRGTEAFF. The CDR3 bases are TGCGCCAGCAGTGATGGCAGAGGAACTGAAGCTTTCTTT.